This entry is about one T cell receptor beta chain. Its matching antigen is unknown. The protocol was immunoSEQ multiplex PCR, while the TCRdb copy is restricted to in-frame clones and leaves out a portion. Of about 76,000 clones listed, around four fifths are singletons. Germline V gene data show CDR1 as MNHEY and CDR2 as SVGAGI. V gave up 8 bases and J gave up 3 bases; unmatched junction bases: 13. The CDR3 has 15 residues. The sample belongs to a study of cytotoxic CD8 clonotypes in ibrutinib-treated CLL. Study overall: Response sampling occurred after a median approximately 12 months of treatment (range 6 to 36). General study results and limits: Clonality (at baseline) was higher than in age-matched healthy donors and tracked circulating CD8+ T-cell counts. The study found clonality rose at ibrutinib response, then fell toward baseline at progression.

The clonotype comes from a human donor with chronic lymphocytic leukemia. Sequences were derived from PBMCs, sampled after 24 months of ibrutinib treatment. V is TRBV6-5 and J is TRBJ2-7, with TRBD2 identical over 7 bases. As DNA, the CDR3 is TGTGCCAGCGGGGCGACTAGCCTTATCGACTACGAGCAGTACTTC. Translating gives CASGATSLIDYEQYF.